Presented here are 24 T cell receptor beta chains from one specimen sequenced in a study of T-cell memory formation after mild COVID-19. TCRdb reanalysed the 5' RACE reads using MiXCR and keeps one entry per CDR3 protein. This sample has about 190,000 distinct CDR3 sequences, with around 18% found just once. Sequencing was carried out using PBMCs or a T cell subset sorted from them (not recorded which). These receptors were collected from an adult woman who had mild COVID-19 (a few samples of this study predate the infection). Cell type and time point are not known.

This clonotype was observed a few times. The chain uses TRBV7-2 and TRBJ2-5; D gene unclear. The CDR3 contains 12 residues. The V end was cut by 3 bases, the J end by 9 bases, with 11 bases between. The germline gives CDR1 SGHTA, CDR2 FQGNSA. The CDR3 region has the DNA TGTGCCAGCAGCTTGGCGCCCGCCCCCCAGTACTTC. It encodes CASSLAPAPQYF.

Only a few counts were recorded for this clonotype. The chain joins TRBV7-8 to TRBJ1-5; 10 nucleotides align to TRBD1. The CDR3 extends over 15 amino acids. With 5 bases clipped from V and 0 bases from J, the junction kept 1 base outside the gene matches. Germline V CDR1 and CDR2: SGHVS, FQNEAQ. This CDR3 is CASSGTGDSNQPQHF. Written as DNA, the CDR3 is TGTGCCAGCAGCGGGACAGGGGATAGCAATCAGCCCCAGCATTTT.

This clonotype occurred a few times. The chain carries TRBV7-2 and TRBJ1-5, with 8 bases lining up with TRBD1. Trimming took 4 bases from V and 5 from J; bases not matched to a gene: 1. CDR3 length: 13 residues. Germline values: CDR1 SGHTA, CDR2 FQGNSA. The CDR3 protein is CASSYRGDQPQHF. As DNA, the CDR3 is TGTGCCAGCAGCTACAGGGGGGATCAGCCCCAGCATTTT.

This clonotype was observed a few times. The chain uses TRBV20-1 and TRBJ1-5, with a possible D match to TRBD1 (5 bases). V was cut by 5 bases and J by 4 bases, with 12 bases left in between. The CDR3 has 13 residues. Germline CDR1 is DFQATT and CDR2 is SNEGSKA (reference sequence). The CDR3 nucleotides are TGCAGTGCTTCTCGGGACTTTAATCAGCCCCAGCATTTT. This gives the protein CSASRDFNQPQHF.

This clonotype has just a few counts. This chain joins TRBV20-1 and TRBJ1-4, with TRBD1 matching 10 bases. Unmatched junction bases numbered 10, after V lost 4 bases and J lost 8 bases. Germline values: CDR1 DFQATT, CDR2 SNEGSKA (reference sequence). The CDR3 runs to 15 residues. The CDR3 here is CSATTTGGLREKLFF. CDR3 bases: TGCAGTGCTACGACGACAGGGGGCCTGCGGGAAAAACTGTTTTTT.

This clonotype has a single count. The CDR3 protein is CASSQGSAGANVLTF. The CDR3 DNA sequence: TGCGCCAGCAGCCAAGGATCGGCTGGGGCCAACGTCCTGACTTTC. The chain combines TRBV4-3 with TRBJ2-6; no clear D. The CDR3 covers 15 residues. Germline loops: CDR1 LGHNA, CDR2 YSLEER. Trimming left V 1 base short and J 2 bases short, with 6 bases between.

This sequence joins TRBV2 and TRBJ2-2; tentative D call: TRBD2 (5 bases). Germline V CDR1 and CDR2: SNHLY, FYNNEI. The CDR3 runs to 14 residues. V shed 7 bases and J shed 1 base, with 10 bases lying between them. CDR3: CASTVGRNTGELFF. In nucleotides, the CDR3 is TGTGCCAGCACCGTTGGGAGGAACACCGGGGAGCTGTTTTTT. The full variable domain, rest sourced from reference TRBV2 and TRBJ2-2, is EPEVTQTPSHQVTQMGQEVILRCVPISNHLYFYWYRQILGQKVEFLVSFYNNEISEKSEIFDDQFSVERPDGSNFTLKIRSTKLEDSAMYFCASTVGRNTGELFFGEGSRLTVL.

This clonotype has at least ten counts. J is TRBJ2-1 and V is TRBV5-1, with D unresolved. CDR3 size: 16 residues. The V gene lost 1 base and the J gene lost 3 bases, with 14 bases spanning the gap. Germline V gives CDR1 SGHRS, CDR2 YFSETQ. The CDR3 DNA is TGCGCCAGCAGCTTGATGGCACAGTCAAGCTACAATGAGCAGTTCTTC. This codes for CASSLMAQSSYNEQFF.

The rearrangement links TRBV27 to TRBJ1-6; D is possibly TRBD1 (5 bases). There are 14 residues in the CDR3. With 5 bases removed from V and 5 bases from J, the gap between germline ends came to 10 bases. Looked up from germline, CDR1 is MNHEY and CDR2 is SMNVEV (reference sequence). The CDR3 bases are TGTGCCAGCAGTCCGGGACTGGATAATTCACCCCTCCACTTT. It encodes CASSPGLDNSPLHF.

This clonotype came up a few times. The chain couples TRBV3-1 to TRBJ1-3; D is uncertain. This CDR3 is 13 amino acids long. Trimming removed 8 bases at V and 5 bases at J, with 13 bases between. CDR1 is LGHDT, CDR2 YNNKEL, per germline (reference sequence). CDR3: CASGYQERNTIYF. CDR3 sequence (DNA): TGTGCCAGCGGATACCAGGAAAGAAACACCATATATTTT.

This chain uses TRBV7-8 with TRBJ2-2; 10 bases are shared with TRBD2. CDR3 length equals 16 residues. V was clipped by 6 bases and J by 5 bases; unmatched bases: 9. Germline CDR1 reads SGHVS; CDR2 reads FQNEAQ. This chain's CDR3 is CASRRRLAGYTGELFF. CDR3 nucleotides: TGTGCCAGCAGGCGAAGACTAGCGGGCTATACCGGGGAGCTGTTTTTT.

This clonotype was counted only a few times. The chain joins TRBV27 to TRBJ1-1; D may be TRBD1 (5 bases). The germline V and J ends were trimmed by 2 bases and 0 bases, with 13 bases remaining between them. Germline CDR1 MNHEY, CDR2 SMNVEV (reference sequence). This CDR3 has 16 amino acids. As DNA, the CDR3 is TGTGCCAGCAGTTTAGGGGCGGCCGTTATGAACACTGAAGCTTTCTTT. Translating it yields CASSLGAAVMNTEAFF.

The chain combines TRBV7-2 with TRBJ1-5; D gene unclear. Germline values: CDR1 SGHTA, CDR2 FQGNSA. Trimming pared 1 base from V and 6 bases from J, leaving 7 bases between. The CDR3 runs 13 residues. The CDR3: CASSLGGSQPQHF. The CDR3, as DNA: TGTGCCAGCAGCTTAGGGGGAAGTCAGCCCCAGCATTTT.

This chain connects TRBV9 to TRBJ2-5; either TRBD1 or TRBD2 may fit D (5 bases each). Germline V gives CDR1 SGDLS, CDR2 YYNGEE. This CDR3 comprises 12 residues. Deletions cut 3 bases from V and 5 bases from J, with 8 bases between. The chain's CDR3 is CASSAWGETQYF. The CDR3 nucleotides read TGTGCCAGCAGCGCGTGGGGGGAGACCCAGTACTTC.

This chain joins TRBV27 and TRBJ1-2; 8 positions match TRBD1. The ends lost 5 bases at V and 3 bases at J; junction bases unmatched: 2. The CDR3 runs 13 residues. Germline-derived CDR1 and CDR2 are MNHEY and SMNVEV (reference sequence). CDR3: CASSGQGHYGYTF. CDR3 bases: TGTGCCAGCAGTGGACAGGGCCACTATGGCTACACCTTC.

The chain recombines TRBV24-1 with TRBJ2-4; no clear D. CDR3 length: 13 residues. Trimming stripped 4 bases from V and 11 bases from J, with 14 bases between. Germline V gene lookup returns CDR1 KGHDR and CDR2 SFDVKD. CDR3 loop: CATSDLRDMVQYF. CDR3 bases: TGTGCCACCAGTGACCTCAGAGACATGGTTCAGTACTTC.

The gene calls are TRBV6-2 or TRBV6-3 and TRBJ1-5; D is perhaps TRBD1 (6 bases). V gave up 5 bases and J gave up 5 bases, with 13 bases separating them. CDR3 size: 14 residues. The germline V gene encodes CDR1 MNHEY and CDR2 SVGEGT. Here the CDR3 reads CASSDRTVDQPQHF. DNA of the CDR3: TGTGCCAGCAGTGACCGGACAGTGGATCAGCCCCAGCATTTT.

This chain connects TRBV5-1 to TRBJ1-2; D is ambiguous. The germline CDR1 and CDR2 sequences are SGHRS and YFSETQ. This CDR3 region has 14 residues. Trimming pared 4 bases from V and 0 bases from J, leaving 10 bases between. This CDR3 is CASSAGGTNYGYTF. The CDR3 bases are TGCGCCAGCAGCGCAGGAGGTACTAACTATGGCTACACCTTC.

The genes are TRBV20-1 and TRBJ1-4; no firm D call. Germline loops: CDR1 DFQATT, CDR2 SNEGSKA (reference sequence). CDR3 length equals 13 residues. V lost 6 bases to trimming and J lost 0 bases, with 8 bases between them. For the CDR3, the DNA is TGCAGTGCCGCAATTCCAACTAATGAAAAACTGTTTTTT. It encodes CSAAIPTNEKLFF.

This clonotype was seen only a few times. V gene TRBV7-2 combines with J gene TRBJ2-7; D is unclear. The ends were cut back, 2 bases at V and 3 bases at J, with 14 bases in the middle. From germline, CDR1 is SGHTA and CDR2 FQGNSA. The CDR3 covers 15 residues. The chain's CDR3 is CASSLSLDVSYEQYF. The CDR3 nucleotides read TGTGCCAGCAGCTTATCTTTGGACGTGAGCTACGAGCAGTACTTC.

The chain couples TRBV30 to TRBJ2-7, with a tentative D call TRBD1 (5 bases). The CDR3 totals 14 residues. The germline gives CDR1 GTSNPN, CDR2 SVGIG (reference sequence). Trimming removed 5 bases from V and 4 bases from J, with 18 bases in between. The CDR3, as DNA: TGTGCCTGGGGCGGTGTGCAGGGATCTTACGAGCAGTACTTC. Amino acid sequence: CAWGGVQGSYEQYF.

This clonotype has only a few counts. This chain connects TRBV7-2 to TRBJ2-7, with a possible D match to TRBD2 (6 bases). CDR3 length equals 15 residues. CDR1 SGHTA and CDR2 FQGNSA come from the germline V gene. The V gene lost 3 bases and the J gene lost 6 bases, with 18 bases spanning the gap. CDR3 in amino acids: CASSLTGDGVGEQYF. The DNA of the CDR3 is TGTGCCAGCAGCTTGACGGGGGACGGTGTTGGCGAGCAGTACTTC.

This clonotype was counted at least ten times. V gene TRBV5-5 combines with J gene TRBJ1-3; D call uncertain. This CDR3 contains 17 residues. The V gene's germline CDR1 is SGHKS and CDR2 YYEKEE (reference sequence). Deletions cut 2 bases from V and 0 bases from J, with 15 bases between. CDR3 DNA sequence: TGTGCCAGCAGCTTCAGACCGACGGGTAACTCTGGAAACACCATATATTTT. Residues: CASSFRPTGNSGNTIYF.

This clonotype was found a few times. The gene calls are TRBV12-3 or TRBV12-4 and TRBJ2-7, with 9 bases lining up with TRBD2. This CDR3 is built from 15 residues. V trimming: 0 bases; J trimming: 7 bases; junction bases outside the gene matches: 7. CDR3 DNA: TGTGCCAGCAGTTTAGCCGAGGGGACTAGCAGGGAGCAGTACTTC. Protein sequence: CASSLAEGTSREQYF.